One sample yielded the 9 T cell receptor delta chains listed below, sequenced in a study of intestinal T cells in coeliac disease. The bulk TRD library came from about 160 ng of biopsy DNA amplified with BIOMED-2 primers. TCRdb reanalyzed the multiplex PCR reads using CATT. The sample consists of about 500 delta-chain clones, 60% of them appearing once. Over 9 formalin-fixed paraffin-embedded scrolls, each 5 µm thick, supplied each case's genomic DNA. The sequencing input was a duodenal biopsy. These receptors originate from a human donor with celiac disease.

This chain uses TRDV2 with TRDJ1, with 9 bases fitting TRDD3. TCRdb supplies no J gene; here it was assigned by aligning the nucleotide sequence to germline. The V segment lost 0 bases and the J segment 6 bases; nucleotides outside the gene matches: 22. Looked up from germline, CDR1 is GEAIGNYY and CDR2 is EKD. The CDR3 extends over 20 amino acids. The CDR3 DNA is TGTGCCTGTGACACCGTGACGGCCCGGGAGGGGGGGATACTAGTGAATAAACTCATCTTT. Encoded protein: CACDTVTAREGGILVNKLIF.

Concerning this clone itself: Since a far larger clone is one base different, this is likely a read error. V gene assignment gives TRDV1, but the J gene was left uncalled; TRDD3 reflects the table's D call only, with no check against the DNA. The germline V gene has CDR1 TSWWSYY and CDR2 QGS. This CDR3 is 16 amino acids long. The CDR3 DNA reads TGTGCTCTTGGGGGACACCACGAAACTGGGGGATACGCCCTCATCTTT. Translating gives CALGGHHETGGYALIF.

About this clone itself: A far larger clone is off by one base, so a read error is likely. This same CDR3 is encoded by further DNA sequences in the sample. The chain employs TRDV1 and TRDJ1, with 8 bases lining up with TRDD3. As TCRdb names no J gene, one was assigned here on the basis of a DNA match to germline. Losses at the gene ends were 0 bases for V and 2 bases for J; bases not matched to a gene: 29. The CDR3 runs to 24 residues. Per germline, CDR1 TSWWSYY and CDR2 QGS. As DNA, the CDR3 is TGTGCTCTTGGGGAACTTAAAATACAACGAAGGGGCTGGGGGACCCTCTTAACTACCGATAAACTCATCTTT. This gives the protein CALGELKIQRRGWGTLLTTDKLIF.

In this sample, this clone turned up a few times. Only one base separates this from a far larger clonotype, so it likely reflects a read error. The sample carries other DNA sequences with the same CDR3. The genes are TRDV2 and TRDJ1; 7 nucleotides line up with TRDD3. TCRdb is silent on the J gene; assignment here came from matching the DNA to germline. In germline, CDR1 is GEAIGNYY, CDR2 EKD. The CDR3 totals 19 residues. After removal of 0 bases from V and 2 bases from J, the junction contained 17 bases not matched to a gene. The DNA of the CDR3 is TGTGCCTGTGACACCCGTGTCTATTGGGGGAGCCCTTTTACCGATAAACTCATCTTT. Protein: CACDTRVYWGSPFTDKLIF.

The rearrangement links TRDV1 to TRDJ1; 8 bases match TRDD3. The J gene, not given by TCRdb, was assigned here from a germline match of the nucleotide sequence. Losses at the gene ends were 6 bases for V and 1 base for J; bases not matched to a gene: 22. The V gene's germline CDR1 is TSWWSYY and CDR2 QGS. The CDR3 contains 20 residues. CDR3 bases: TGTGCTCTTGGCCTACCCTGGGGGACTCCGCCGAAGAGGGGCACCGATAAACTCATCTTT. Residues: CALGLPWGTPPKRGTDKLIF.

V and J are TRDV2 and TRDJ1; TRDD3 aligns across 11 bases. The J gene comes from matching the DNA to germline here; TCRdb lacks it. Germline values: CDR1 GEAIGNYY, CDR2 EKD. The trim removed 3 bases at V and 0 bases at J, leaving 11 bases unmatched. The CDR3 sequence is 18 residues long. CDR3 region: CACDQVLGDIPYTDKLIF. CDR3 DNA: TGTGCCTGTGACCAGGTACTGGGGGATATCCCGTACACCGATAAACTCATCTTT.

A note on this clone: A far larger clone lies a single base away; this is likely a read error. The sample contains more than one DNA sequence encoding this CDR3. V and J are TRDV1 and TRDJ1, with 10 bases aligning to TRDD3. The J gene was missing in TCRdb and was found by matching the end of the DNA to germline. Trimming removed 0 bases from V and 4 bases from J; junction bases left unmatched: 29. The CDR3 consists of 24 residues. Germline CDR1 TSWWSYY, CDR2 QGS. The CDR3 region is CALGELSGSSRGGYLGRLIDKLIF. DNA for the CDR3: TGTGCTCTTGGGGAACTTTCTGGTTCGTCCCGTGGGGGATACCTAGGGCGACTCATCGATAAACTCATCTTT.

Of note for this clone: A far more abundant clone sits one base away, making this likely a read error. In the same sample, other DNA sequences code for this CDR3. The chain employs TRDV1 and TRDJ1, with TRDD3 matching over 11 bases. TCRdb leaves out the J gene; it was filled in here by matching the DNA to germline. The CDR3 length is 21 residues. CDR1 is TSWWSYY, CDR2 QGS, per germline. Here the CDR3 reads CALGEKRRYWGINWYTDKLIF. CDR3 DNA: TGTGCTCTTGGGGAAAAACGCCGCTACTGGGGGATAAATTGGTACACTGATAAACTCATCTTT.

The V call is TRDV1, the J call TRDJ2, with TRDD3 identical over 7 bases. TCRdb supplies no J gene; here it was assigned by aligning the nucleotide sequence to germline. Germline assignment: CDR1 TSWWSYY and CDR2 QGS. V dropped 5 bases and J dropped 6; count of bases not matched to a gene: 24. The CDR3 runs 20 residues. The CDR3 loop reads CALGILGIPYWGLGPAQLFF. CDR3 nucleotides: TGTGCTCTTGGGATTCTTGGGATCCCGTACTGGGGCCTCGGGCCAGCACAACTCTTCTTT.